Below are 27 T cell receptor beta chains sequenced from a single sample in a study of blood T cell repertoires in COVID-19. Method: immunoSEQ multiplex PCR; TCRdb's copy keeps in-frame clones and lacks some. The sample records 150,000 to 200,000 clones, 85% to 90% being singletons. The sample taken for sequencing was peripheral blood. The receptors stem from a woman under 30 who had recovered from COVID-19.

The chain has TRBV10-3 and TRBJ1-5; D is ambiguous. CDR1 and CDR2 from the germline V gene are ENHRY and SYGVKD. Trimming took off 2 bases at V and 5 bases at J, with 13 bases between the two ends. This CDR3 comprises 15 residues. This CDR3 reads CAISEGGPPYQPQHF. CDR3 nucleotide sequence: TGTGCCATCAGTGAGGGTGGCCCCCCATATCAGCCCCAGCATTTT.

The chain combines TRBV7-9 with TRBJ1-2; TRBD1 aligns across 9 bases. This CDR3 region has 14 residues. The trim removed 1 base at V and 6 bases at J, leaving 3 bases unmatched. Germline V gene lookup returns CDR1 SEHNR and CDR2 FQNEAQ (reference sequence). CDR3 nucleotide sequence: TGTGCCAGCAGCTTAGTCCGGACAGGGGATGGCTACACCTTC. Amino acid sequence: CASSLVRTGDGYTF.

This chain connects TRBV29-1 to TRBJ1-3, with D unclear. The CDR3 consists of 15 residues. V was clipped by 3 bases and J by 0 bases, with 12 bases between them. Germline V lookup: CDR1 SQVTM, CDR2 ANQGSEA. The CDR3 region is CSVDPPEVSGNTIYF. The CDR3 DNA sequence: TGCAGCGTTGACCCCCCGGAGGTCTCTGGAAACACCATATATTTT. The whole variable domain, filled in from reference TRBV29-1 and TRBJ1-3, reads SAVISQKPSRDICQRGTSLTIQCQVDSQVTMMFWYRQQPGQSLTLIATANQGSEATYESGFVIDKFPISRPNLTFSTLTVSNMSPEDSSIYLCSVDPPEVSGNTIYFGEGSWLTVV.

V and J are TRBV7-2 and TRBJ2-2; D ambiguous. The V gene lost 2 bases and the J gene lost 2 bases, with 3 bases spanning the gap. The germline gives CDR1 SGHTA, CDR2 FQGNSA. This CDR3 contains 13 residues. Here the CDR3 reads CASSLPNTGELFF. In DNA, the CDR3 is TGTGCCAGCAGCTTACCTAACACCGGGGAGCTGTTTTTT.

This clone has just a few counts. The CDR3 bases are TGTGCCAGCAGCCGGGCAGGGGGCTGGGCTGAAGCTTTCTTT. Its translation: CASSRAGGWAEAFF. The V and J genes are TRBV7-9 and TRBJ1-1, with 8 bases identical to TRBD1. The V gene's germline CDR1 is SEHNR and CDR2 FQNEAQ (reference sequence). This CDR3 has 14 residues. Trimming removed 5 bases from V and 6 bases from J; junction bases left unmatched: 8.

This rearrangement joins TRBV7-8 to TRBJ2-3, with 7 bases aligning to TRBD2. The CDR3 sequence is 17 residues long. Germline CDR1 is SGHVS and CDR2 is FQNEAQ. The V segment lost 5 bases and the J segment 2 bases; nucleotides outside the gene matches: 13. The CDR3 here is CASSTRLRGGTTDTQYF. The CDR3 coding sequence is TGTGCCAGCAGCACCCGCCTCCGCGGGGGAACCACAGATACGCAGTATTTT.

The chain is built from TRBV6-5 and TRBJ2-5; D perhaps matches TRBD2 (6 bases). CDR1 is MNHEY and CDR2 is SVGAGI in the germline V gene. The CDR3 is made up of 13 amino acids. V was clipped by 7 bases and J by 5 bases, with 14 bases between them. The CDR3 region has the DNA TGTGCCAGCACCACCAGCGGGTGGGAGACCCAGTACTTC. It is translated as CASTTSGWETQYF.

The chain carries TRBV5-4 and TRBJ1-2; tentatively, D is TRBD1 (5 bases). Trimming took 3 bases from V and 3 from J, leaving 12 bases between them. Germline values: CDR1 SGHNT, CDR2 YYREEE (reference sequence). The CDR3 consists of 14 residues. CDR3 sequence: CASSYSAGDYGYTF. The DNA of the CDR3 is TGTGCCAGCAGCTACAGTGCGGGGGACTATGGCTACACCTTC.

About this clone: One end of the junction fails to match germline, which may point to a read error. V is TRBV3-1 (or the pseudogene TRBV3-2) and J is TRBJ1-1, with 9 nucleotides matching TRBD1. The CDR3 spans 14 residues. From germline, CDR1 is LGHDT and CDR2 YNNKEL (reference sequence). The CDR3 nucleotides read TGTGCCAGCAACCAACAGGGGGCGAGCACTGAAGCTTTCTTT. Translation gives CASNQQGASTEAFF.

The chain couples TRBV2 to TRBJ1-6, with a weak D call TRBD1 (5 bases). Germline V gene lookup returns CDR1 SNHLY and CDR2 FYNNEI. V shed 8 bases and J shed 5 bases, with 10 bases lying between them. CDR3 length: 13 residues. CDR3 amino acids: CASLGLDNSPLHF. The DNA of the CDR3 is TGTGCCAGCCTGGGACTTGATAATTCACCCCTCCACTTT. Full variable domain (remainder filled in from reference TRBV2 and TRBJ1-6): EPEVTQTPSHQVTQMGQEVILRCVPISNHLYFYWYRQILGQKVEFLVSFYNNEISEKSEIFDDQFSVERPDGSNFTLKIRSTKLEDSAMYFCASLGLDNSPLHFGNGTRLTVT.

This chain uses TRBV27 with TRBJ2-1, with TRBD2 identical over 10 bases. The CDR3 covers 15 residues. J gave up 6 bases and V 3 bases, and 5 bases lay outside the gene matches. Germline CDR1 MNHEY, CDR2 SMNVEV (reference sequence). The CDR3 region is CASSFPSGSINEQFF. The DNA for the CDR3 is TGTGCCAGCAGTTTCCCTAGCGGGAGTATCAATGAGCAGTTCTTC.

This CDR3 is CASSESGESNEQFF. CDR3 in DNA: TGTGCCAGCAGTGAAAGCGGGGAGAGCAATGAGCAGTTCTTC. The J gene is TRBJ2-1, the V gene TRBV6-4; 7 nucleotides line up with TRBD2. Germline loops: CDR1 MRHNA, CDR2 SNTAGT. Trimming took 3 bases from V and 6 from J; bases not matched to a gene: 5. CDR3 length: 14 amino acids.

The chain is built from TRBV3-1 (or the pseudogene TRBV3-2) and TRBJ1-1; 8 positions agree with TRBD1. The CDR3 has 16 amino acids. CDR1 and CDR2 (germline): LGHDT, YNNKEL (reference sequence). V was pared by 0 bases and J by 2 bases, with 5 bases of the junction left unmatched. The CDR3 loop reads CASSQDIGQGNTEAFF. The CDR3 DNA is TGTGCCAGCAGCCAAGACATTGGACAGGGCAACACTGAAGCTTTCTTT.

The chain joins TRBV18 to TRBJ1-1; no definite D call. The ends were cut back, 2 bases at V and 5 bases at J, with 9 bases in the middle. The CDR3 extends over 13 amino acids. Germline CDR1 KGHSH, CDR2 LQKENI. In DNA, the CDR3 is TGTGCCAGCTCACCAACGGGGAGGACTGAAGCTTTCTTT. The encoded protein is CASSPTGRTEAFF.

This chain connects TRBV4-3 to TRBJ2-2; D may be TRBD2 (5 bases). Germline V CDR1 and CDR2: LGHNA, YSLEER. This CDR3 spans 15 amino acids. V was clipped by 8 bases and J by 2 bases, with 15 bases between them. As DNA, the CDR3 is TGCGCCAGCCGCGAACGGACTGATAACACCGGGGAGCTGTTTTTT. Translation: CASRERTDNTGELFF.

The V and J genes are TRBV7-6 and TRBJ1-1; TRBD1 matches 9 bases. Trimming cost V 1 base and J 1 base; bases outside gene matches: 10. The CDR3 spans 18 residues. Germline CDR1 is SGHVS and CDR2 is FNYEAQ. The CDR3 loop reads CASSLEIGTGTGNTEAFF. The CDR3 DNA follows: TGTGCCAGCAGCTTAGAAATAGGGACAGGGACGGGGAACACTGAAGCTTTCTTT. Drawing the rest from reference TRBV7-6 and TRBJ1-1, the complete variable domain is GAGVSQSPRYKVTKRGQDVALRCDPISGHVSLYWYRQALGQGPEFLTYFNYEAQQDKSGLPNDRFSAERPEGSISTLTIQRTEQRDSAMYRCASSLEIGTGTGNTEAFFGQGTRLTVV.

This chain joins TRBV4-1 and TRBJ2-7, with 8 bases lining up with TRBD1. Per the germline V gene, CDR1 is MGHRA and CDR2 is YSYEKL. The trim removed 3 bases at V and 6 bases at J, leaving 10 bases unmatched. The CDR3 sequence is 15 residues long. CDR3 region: CASSQVQQGAGEQYF. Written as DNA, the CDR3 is TGCGCCAGCAGCCAGGTACAGCAGGGGGCTGGCGAGCAGTACTTC.

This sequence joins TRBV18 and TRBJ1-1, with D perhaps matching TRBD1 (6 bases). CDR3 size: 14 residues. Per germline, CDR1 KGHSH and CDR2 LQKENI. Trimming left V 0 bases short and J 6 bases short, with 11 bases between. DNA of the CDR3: TGTGCCAGCTCACCACCGGTTCAGGGGCCTGAAGCTTTCTTT. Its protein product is CASSPPVQGPEAFF.

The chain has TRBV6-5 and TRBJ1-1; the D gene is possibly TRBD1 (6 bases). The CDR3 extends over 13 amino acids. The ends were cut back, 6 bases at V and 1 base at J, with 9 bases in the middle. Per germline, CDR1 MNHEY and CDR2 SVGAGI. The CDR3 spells CASSRGPNTEAFF. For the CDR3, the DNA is TGTGCCAGCAGCAGGGGTCCGAACACTGAAGCTTTCTTT.

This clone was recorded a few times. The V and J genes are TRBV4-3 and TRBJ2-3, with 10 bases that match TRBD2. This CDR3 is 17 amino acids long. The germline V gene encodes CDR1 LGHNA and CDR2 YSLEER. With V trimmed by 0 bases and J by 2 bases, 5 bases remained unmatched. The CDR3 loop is CASSQERTSGYTDTQYF. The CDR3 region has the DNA TGCGCCAGCAGCCAAGAAAGGACTAGCGGATACACAGATACGCAGTATTTT.

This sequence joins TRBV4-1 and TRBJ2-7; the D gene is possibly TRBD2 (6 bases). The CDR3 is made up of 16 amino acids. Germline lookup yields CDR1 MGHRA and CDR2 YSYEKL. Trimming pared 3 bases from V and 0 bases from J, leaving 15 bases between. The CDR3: CASSQTGRGSSYEQYF. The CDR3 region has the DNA TGCGCCAGCAGCCAGACCGGACGGGGGAGCTCCTACGAGCAGTACTTC.

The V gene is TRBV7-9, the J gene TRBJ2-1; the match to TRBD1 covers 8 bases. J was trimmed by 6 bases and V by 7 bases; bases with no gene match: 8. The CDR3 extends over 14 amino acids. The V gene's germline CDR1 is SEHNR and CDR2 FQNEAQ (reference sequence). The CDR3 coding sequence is TGTGCCAGCACCGCAGGGGGCCTTAGCAATGAGCAGTTCTTC. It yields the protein CASTAGGLSNEQFF. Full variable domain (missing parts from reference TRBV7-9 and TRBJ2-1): DTGVSQNPRHKITKRGQNVTFRCDPISEHNRLYWYRQTLGQGPEFLTYFQNEAQLEKSRLLSDRFSAERPKGSFSTLEIQRTEQGDSAMYLCASTAGGLSNEQFFGPGTRLTVL.

CDR3 sequence: CASSISREPPDTQYF. CDR3 nucleotides: TGTGCCAGTAGTATATCGCGGGAGCCCCCGGATACGCAGTATTTT. This chain joins TRBV19 and TRBJ2-3; 7 nucleotides align to TRBD2. The V gene end was trimmed by 2 bases and the J gene end by 6 bases; junction bases not matched to a gene: 8. The CDR3 consists of 15 residues. Per the germline V gene, CDR1 is LNHDA and CDR2 is SQIVND (reference sequence). Filled out from reference TRBV19 and TRBJ2-3, the complete variable domain reads DGGITQSPKYLFRKEGQNVTLSCEQNLNHDAMYWYRQDPGQGLRLIYYSQIVNDFQKGDIAEGYSVSREKKESFPLTVTSAQKNPTAFYLCASSISREPPDTQYFGPGTRLTVL.

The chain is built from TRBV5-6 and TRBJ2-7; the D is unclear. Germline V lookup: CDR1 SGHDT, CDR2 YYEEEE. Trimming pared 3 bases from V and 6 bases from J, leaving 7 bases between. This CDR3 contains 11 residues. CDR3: CASSSPSEQYF. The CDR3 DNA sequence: TGTGCCAGCAGCTCCCCCTCCGAGCAGTACTTC. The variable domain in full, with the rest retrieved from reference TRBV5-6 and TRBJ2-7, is DAGVTQSPTHLIKTRGQQVTLRCSPKSGHDTVSWYQQALGQGPQFIFQYYEEEERQRGNFPDRFSGHQFPNYSSELNVNALLLGDSALYLCASSSPSEQYFGPGTRLTVT.

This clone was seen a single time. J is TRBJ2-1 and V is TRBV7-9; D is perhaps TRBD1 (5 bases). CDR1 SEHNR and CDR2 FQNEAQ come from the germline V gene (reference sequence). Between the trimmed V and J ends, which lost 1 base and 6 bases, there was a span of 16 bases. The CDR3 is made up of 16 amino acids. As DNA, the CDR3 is TGTGCCAGCAGCTTAGGGGATCTCGGACAAGTCAATGAGCAGTTCTTC. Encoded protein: CASSLGDLGQVNEQFF.

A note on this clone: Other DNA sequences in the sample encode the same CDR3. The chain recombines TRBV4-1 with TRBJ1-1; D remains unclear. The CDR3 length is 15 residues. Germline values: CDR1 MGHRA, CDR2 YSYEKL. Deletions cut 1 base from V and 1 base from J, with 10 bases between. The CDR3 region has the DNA TGCGCCAGCAGCCAAGGAGACACAAAGAACACTGAAGCTTTCTTT. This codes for CASSQGDTKNTEAFF.

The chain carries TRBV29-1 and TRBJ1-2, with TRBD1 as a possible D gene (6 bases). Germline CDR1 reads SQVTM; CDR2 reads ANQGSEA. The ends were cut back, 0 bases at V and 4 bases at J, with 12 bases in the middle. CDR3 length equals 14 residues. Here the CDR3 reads CSVEDQPGVYGYTF. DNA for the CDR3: TGCAGCGTTGAAGATCAACCAGGGGTCTATGGCTACACCTTC.